Listed below are T cell receptor beta chains from one sample, sequenced in a study of cytomegalovirus exposure and HLA in healthy donors. Repertoires were generated with immunoSEQ multiplex PCR, while TCRdb's copy carries only in-frame clones and drops some. The repertoire has under 150,000 clones, roughly 82% of them found once; the top ten carry 11%. Sequencing was performed on PBMCs. The receptor source for this set is a male donor in good health and CMV-seropositive. Both conserved end residues are part of each CDR3. Each record gives: J gene, V gene, D gene, clone size, CDR3 length, CDR3 protein, CDR3 DNA. The D gene is left open where the match is weak. Rows may omit the clone size; those that give it use once, few, many or a size class.

>TRBJ1-4|TRBV19|TRBD1|.|15
CASRDQTGVNEKLFF
TGTGCCAGTAGGGATCAGACAGGGGTAAATGAAAAACTGTTTTTT
>TRBJ2-7|TRBV7-7|.|.|14
CASSPTQGLSEQYF
TGTGCTAGCAGCCCGACCCAGGGCTTGAGCGAGCAGTACTTC
>TRBJ2-7|TRBV27|TRBD2|.|16
CASSLGGTSGVYEQYF
TGTGCCAGCAGTTTAGGTGGGACTAGCGGGGTCTACGAGCAGTACTTC
>TRBJ2-1|TRBV11-2|TRBD1|.|16
CASSLDRRDRGNQQFF
TGTGCCAGCAGCTTAGATCGGCGGGACAGGGGAAACCAGCAGTTCTTC
>TRBJ2-7|TRBV6-5|TRBD2|.|14
CASRPLRGSYEQYF
TGTGCCAGCAGGCCCCTGCGGGGGAGCTACGAGCAGTACTTC
>TRBJ2-1|TRBV5-1|TRBD1|.|15
CASSASRDRGHEQFF
TGCGCCAGCAGCGCAAGTAGGGACAGGGGCCATGAGCAGTTCTTC
>TRBJ2-2|TRBV9|.|once|15
CASSRLGDWAGELFF
TGTGCCAGCAGCCGCCTGGGAGATTGGGCCGGGGAGCTGTTTTTT
>TRBJ2-3|TRBV27|.|.|13
CASRNTGSDTQYF
TGTGCCAGCCGGAACACAGGGTCAGATACGCAGTATTTT
>TRBJ2-2|TRBV19|TRBD1|once|16
CASSDRGLLGTGELFF
TGTGCCAGTAGCGACAGGGGGCTTTTAGGGACCGGGGAGCTGTTTTTT
>TRBJ2-7|TRBV5-1|TRBD1|.|19
CASSLGDRGWILKPYEQYF
TGCGCCAGCAGCTTGGGGGACAGGGGCTGGATCCTGAAGCCCTACGAGCAGTACTTC
>TRBJ2-7|TRBV7-8|TRBD1|.|16
CASSSRVGQGVSEQYF
TGTGCCAGCAGCTCTAGAGTCGGACAGGGAGTGAGTGAACAGTACTTC